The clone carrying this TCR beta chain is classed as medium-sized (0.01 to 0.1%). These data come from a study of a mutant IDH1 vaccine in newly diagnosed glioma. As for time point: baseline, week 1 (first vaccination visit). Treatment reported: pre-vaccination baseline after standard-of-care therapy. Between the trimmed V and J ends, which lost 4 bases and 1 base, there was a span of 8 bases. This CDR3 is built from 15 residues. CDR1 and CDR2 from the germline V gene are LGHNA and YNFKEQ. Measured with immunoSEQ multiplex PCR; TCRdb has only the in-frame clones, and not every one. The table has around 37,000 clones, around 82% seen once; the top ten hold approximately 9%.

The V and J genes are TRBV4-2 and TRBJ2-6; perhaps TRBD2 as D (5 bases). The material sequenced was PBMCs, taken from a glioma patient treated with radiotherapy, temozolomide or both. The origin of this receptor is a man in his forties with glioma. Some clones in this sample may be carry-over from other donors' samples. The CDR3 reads CASSPRDSGANVLTF. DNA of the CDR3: TGTGCCAGCAGCCCTCGGGATTCTGGGGCCAACGTCCTGACTTTC.